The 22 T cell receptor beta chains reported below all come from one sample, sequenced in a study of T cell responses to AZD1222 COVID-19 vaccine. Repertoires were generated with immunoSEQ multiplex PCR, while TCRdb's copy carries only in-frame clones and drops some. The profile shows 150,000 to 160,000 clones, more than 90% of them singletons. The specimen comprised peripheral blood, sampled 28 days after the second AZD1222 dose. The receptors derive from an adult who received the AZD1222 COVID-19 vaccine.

CDR3 in amino acids: CASSLTSAGYNEKLFF. The CDR3 DNA reads TGTGCCAGCAGTTTAACCAGTGCAGGCTACAATGAAAAACTGTTTTTT. The rearrangement uses TRBV27 and TRBJ1-4; D is undetermined. This CDR3 has 16 amino acids. The germline V and J ends were trimmed by 2 bases and 5 bases, with 15 bases remaining between them. Germline V gene data show CDR1 as MNHEY and CDR2 as SMNVEV (reference sequence).

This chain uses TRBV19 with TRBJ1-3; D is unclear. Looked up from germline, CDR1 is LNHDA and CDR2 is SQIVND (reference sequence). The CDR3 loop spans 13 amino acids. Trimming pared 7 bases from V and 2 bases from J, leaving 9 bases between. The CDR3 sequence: CASNRPPGNTIYF. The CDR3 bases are TGTGCCAGTAATAGACCGCCTGGAAACACCATATATTTT.

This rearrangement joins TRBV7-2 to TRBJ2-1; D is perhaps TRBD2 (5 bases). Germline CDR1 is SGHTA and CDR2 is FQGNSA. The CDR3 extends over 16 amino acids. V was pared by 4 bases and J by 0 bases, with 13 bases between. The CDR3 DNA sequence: TGTGCCAGCAGCTCCCGCGGCGGAGGCTCCTACAATGAGCAGTTCTTC. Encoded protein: CASSSRGGGSYNEQFF.

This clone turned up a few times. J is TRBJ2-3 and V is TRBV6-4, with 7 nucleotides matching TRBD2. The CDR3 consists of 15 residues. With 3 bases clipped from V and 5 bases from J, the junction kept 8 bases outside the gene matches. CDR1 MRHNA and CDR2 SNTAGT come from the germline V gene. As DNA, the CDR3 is TGTGCCAGCAGTGAGACTAGCTCCTCCGGAGATACGCAGTATTTT. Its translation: CASSETSSSGDTQYF.

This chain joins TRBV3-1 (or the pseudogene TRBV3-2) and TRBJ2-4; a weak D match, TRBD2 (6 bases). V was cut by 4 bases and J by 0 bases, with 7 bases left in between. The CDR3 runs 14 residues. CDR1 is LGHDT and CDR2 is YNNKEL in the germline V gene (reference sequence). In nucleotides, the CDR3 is TGTGCCAGCAGCCCGGGGGTAGCCAAAAACATTCAGTACTTC. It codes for CASSPGVAKNIQYF.

DNA for the CDR3: TGTGCCAGCAGCCAGGGACATCGGCTAAAGTACTTC. Residues: CASSQGHRLKYF. The chain combines TRBV3-1 (or the pseudogene TRBV3-2) with TRBJ2-7, with D perhaps TRBD1 (6 bases). The CDR3 is 12 amino acids. CDR1 and CDR2 from the germline V gene are LGHDT and YNNKEL (reference sequence). Trimming shortened V by 3 bases and J by 11 bases, and 14 bases separated the two germline ends.

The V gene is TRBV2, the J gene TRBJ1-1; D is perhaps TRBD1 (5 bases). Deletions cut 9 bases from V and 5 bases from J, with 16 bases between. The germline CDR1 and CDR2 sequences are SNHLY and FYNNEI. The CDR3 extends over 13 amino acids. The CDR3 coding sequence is TGTGCCAGAGAGGACACCCGAGGGACTGAAGCTTTCTTT. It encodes CAREDTRGTEAFF.

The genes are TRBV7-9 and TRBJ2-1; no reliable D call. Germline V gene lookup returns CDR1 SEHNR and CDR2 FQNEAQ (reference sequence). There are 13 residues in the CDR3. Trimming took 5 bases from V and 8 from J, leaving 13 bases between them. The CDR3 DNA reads TGTGCCAGCAGCAACCCCGTCGGCTATGAGCAGTTCTTC. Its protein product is CASSNPVGYEQFF.

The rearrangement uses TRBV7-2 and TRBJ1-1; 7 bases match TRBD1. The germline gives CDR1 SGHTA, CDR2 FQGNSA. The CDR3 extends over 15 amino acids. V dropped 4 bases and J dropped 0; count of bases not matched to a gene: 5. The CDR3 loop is CASSYRTGLNTEAFF. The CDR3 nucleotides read TGTGCCAGCAGCTACCGGACAGGTTTGAACACTGAAGCTTTCTTT.

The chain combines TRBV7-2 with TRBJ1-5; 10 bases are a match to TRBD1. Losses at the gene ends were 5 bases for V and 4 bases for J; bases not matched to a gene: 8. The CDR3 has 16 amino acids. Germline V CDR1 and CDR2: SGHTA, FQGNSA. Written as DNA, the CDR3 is TGTGCCAGCAGCCCAGGGGACAGGGGAAGGAATCAGCCCCAGCATTTT. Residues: CASSPGDRGRNQPQHF.

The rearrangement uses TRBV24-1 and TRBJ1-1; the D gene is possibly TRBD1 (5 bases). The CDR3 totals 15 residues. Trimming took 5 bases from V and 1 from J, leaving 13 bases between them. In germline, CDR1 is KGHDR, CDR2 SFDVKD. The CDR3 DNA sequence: TGTGCCACCAGTGGGACTCGACAGAAGAACACTGAAGCTTTCTTT. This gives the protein CATSGTRQKNTEAFF.

In DNA form, the CDR3 reads TGTGCCAGCAATGGTGCTGACTCTGGAAACACCATATATTTT. It is translated as CASNGADSGNTIYF. The chain is built from TRBV2 and TRBJ1-3, with no clear D. The germline V gene has CDR1 SNHLY and CDR2 FYNNEI. The CDR3 spans 14 residues. Deletions cut 7 bases from V and 0 bases from J, with 10 bases between. The whole variable domain, filled in from reference TRBV2 and TRBJ1-3, reads EPEVTQTPSHQVTQMGQEVILRCVPISNHLYFYWYRQILGQKVEFLVSFYNNEISEKSEIFDDQFSVERPDGSNFTLKIRSTKLEDSAMYFCASNGADSGNTIYFGEGSWLTVV.

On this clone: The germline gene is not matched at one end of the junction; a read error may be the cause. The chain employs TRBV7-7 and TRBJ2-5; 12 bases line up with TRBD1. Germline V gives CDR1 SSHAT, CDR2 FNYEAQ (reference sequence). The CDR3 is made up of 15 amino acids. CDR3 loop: CASSRGTGGLETQYF. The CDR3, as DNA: TGTGCTAGCAGCCGCGGGACAGGGGGCCTGGAGACCCAGTACTTC.

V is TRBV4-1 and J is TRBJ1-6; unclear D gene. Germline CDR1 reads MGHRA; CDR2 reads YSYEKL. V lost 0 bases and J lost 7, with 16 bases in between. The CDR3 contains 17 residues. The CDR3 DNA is TGCGCCAGCAGCCAAGATCGTGGCCGCCGGTCCAATTCACCCCTCCACTTT. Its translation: CASSQDRGRRSNSPLHF.

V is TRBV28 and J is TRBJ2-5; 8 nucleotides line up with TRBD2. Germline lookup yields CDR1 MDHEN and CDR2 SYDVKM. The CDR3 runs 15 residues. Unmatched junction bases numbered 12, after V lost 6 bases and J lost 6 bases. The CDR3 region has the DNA TGTGCCAGCAGCCCAGCGAGCGGGAGTTGGCAGACCCAGTACTTC. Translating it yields CASSPASGSWQTQYF. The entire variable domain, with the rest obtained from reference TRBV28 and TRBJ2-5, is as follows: DVKVTQSSRYLVKRTGEKVFLECVQDMDHENMFWYRQDPGLGLRLIYFSYDVKMKEKGDIPEGYSVSREKKERFSLILESASTNQTSMYLCASSPASGSWQTQYFGPGTRLLVL.

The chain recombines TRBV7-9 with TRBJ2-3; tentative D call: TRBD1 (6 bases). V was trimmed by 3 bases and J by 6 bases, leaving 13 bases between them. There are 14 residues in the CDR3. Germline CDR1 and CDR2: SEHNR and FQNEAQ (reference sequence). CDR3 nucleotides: TGTGCCAGCAGCTTGCCACAGGGTCGCGATACGCAGTATTTT. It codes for CASSLPQGRDTQYF.

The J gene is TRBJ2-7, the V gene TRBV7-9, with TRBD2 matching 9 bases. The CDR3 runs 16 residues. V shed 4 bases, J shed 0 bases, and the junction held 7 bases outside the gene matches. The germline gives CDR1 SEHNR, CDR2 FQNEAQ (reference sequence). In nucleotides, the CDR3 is TGTGCCAGCAGCTCCCTAGATAGCGGGAGCTCCTACGAGCAGTACTTC. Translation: CASSSLDSGSSYEQYF.

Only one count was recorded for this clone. The CDR3 region is CASSYGSSGTYEQYF. CDR3 coding DNA: TGTGCCAGCAGTTACGGTTCTAGCGGGACCTACGAGCAGTACTTC. The chain joins TRBV6-6 to TRBJ2-7, with 9 bases matching TRBD2. CDR1 is MNHNY and CDR2 is SVGAGI in the germline V gene (reference sequence). Trimming at V came to 2 bases and at J to 2 bases, leaving 4 bases not matched to a gene. The CDR3 runs 15 residues.

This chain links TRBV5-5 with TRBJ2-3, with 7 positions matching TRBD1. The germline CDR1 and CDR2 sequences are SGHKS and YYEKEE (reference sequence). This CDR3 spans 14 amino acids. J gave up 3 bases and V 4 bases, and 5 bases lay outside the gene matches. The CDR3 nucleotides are TGTGCCAGCAGCCCGAGGGGGCTGACAGATACGCAGTATTTT. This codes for CASSPRGLTDTQYF.

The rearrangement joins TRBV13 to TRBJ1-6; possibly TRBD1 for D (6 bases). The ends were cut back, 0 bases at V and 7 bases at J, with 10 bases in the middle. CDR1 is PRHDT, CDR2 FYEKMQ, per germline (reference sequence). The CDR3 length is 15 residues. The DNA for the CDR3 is TGTGCCAGCAGCTTAGGACAGGGACGGAATTCACCCCTCCACTTT. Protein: CASSLGQGRNSPLHF.

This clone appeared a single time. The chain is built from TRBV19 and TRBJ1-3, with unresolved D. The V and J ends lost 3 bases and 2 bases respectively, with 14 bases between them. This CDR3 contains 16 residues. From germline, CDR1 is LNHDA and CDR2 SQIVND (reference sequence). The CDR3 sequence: CASSIRAGRTGNTIYF. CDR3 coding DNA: TGTGCCAGTAGTATTAGGGCAGGCCGGACTGGAAACACCATATATTTT.

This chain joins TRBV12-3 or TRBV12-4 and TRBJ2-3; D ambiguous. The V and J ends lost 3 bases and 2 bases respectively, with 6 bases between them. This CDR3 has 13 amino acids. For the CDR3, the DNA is TGTGCCAGCAGTTTCCTATCCACAGATACGCAGTATTTT. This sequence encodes CASSFLSTDTQYF.